This record looks at one T cell receptor beta chain sequence and its context. The sample originates from a study of blood T cell repertoires in COVID-19. Original handling: How many nucleated cells were present was estimated from reference gene primer amplification. This table comes from immunoSEQ multiplex PCR, and its TCRdb copy is limited to in-frame clones, with some not included. From that table come the V and J calls and clone size; the DNA was used to work out D and trimming. Of approximately 360,000 clones in the sample, around 83% were seen once. Germline CDR1 SNHLY, CDR2 FYNNEI. This CDR3 is 12 amino acids long. The junction had 7 bases not matched to a gene; V was cut back by 10 bases and J by 6 bases.

Sequenced: PBMCs or T cells enriched from blood (not recorded which). The sequence was collected from a woman aged 45-59 years who had recovered from COVID-19. This chain links TRBV2 with TRBJ2-3; 7 bases agree with TRBD1. Here the CDR3 DNA reads TGTGCCAACAGGGGCTTTGCGGATACGCAGTATTTT. Its translation is CANRGFADTQYF. The full variable domain, completed using reference TRBV2 and TRBJ2-3, is EPEVTQTPSHQVTQMGQEVILRCVPISNHLYFYWYRQILGQKVEFLVSFYNNEISEKSEIFDDQFSVERPDGSNFTLKIRSTKLEDSAMYFCANRGFADTQYFGPGTRLTVL.